These 21 T cell receptor beta chains came from one sample sequenced in a study of T cell clonality in common variable immunodeficiency. Their antigens remain unidentified. Study-wide results and limits: Fewer deletions and N-nucleotide insertions were reportedly seen in common variable immunodeficiency TCR beta sequences.

Some clones are missing from TCRdb's copy, which holds only in-frame ones; the method was immunoSEQ multiplex PCR. The sample presents some 19,000 clones, none singletons. Sequenced material: peripheral blood mononuclear cells. Receptors were obtained from a human donor with common variable immunodeficiency.

About this clone itself: The CDR3 goes on 3 residues after the read ends, and that part is filled in from the germline J gene. The chain joins TRBV30 to TRBJ1-5; D possibly corresponds to TRBD1 (5 bases). Germline assignment: CDR1 GTSNPN and CDR2 SVGIG (reference sequence). V lost 5 bases and J 3 bases, leaving 17 bases between the germline ends. The CDR3 runs to 15 residues. The DNA read from the CDR3 is TGTGCCTGGTCTCCCAAAAGACAGACCAATCAGCCC. It codes for CAWSPKRQTNQP. The full CDR3 protein reads CAWSPKRQTNQPQHF.

This clone has a count of ten or more. The read terminates 3 residues before the CDR3 end, so the remaining end is supplied by the germline J gene. The chain uses TRBV7-9 and TRBJ1-1; D unclear. Germline V gene sequence: CDR1 SEHNR, CDR2 FQNEAQ (reference sequence). Trimming removed 2 bases at V and 3 bases at J, with 4 bases between. There are 12 residues in the CDR3. CDR3 region: CASSLLHTEAFF. The sequenced part of the CDR3 DNA is TGTGCCAGCAGCTTACTCCACACTGAA.

Ten or more counts support this clone. The observed sequence ends 3 residues before the CDR3 terminus, with the missing tail filled in from the germline J gene. V usage is TRBV29-1 and J usage is TRBJ2-7, with a weak D call TRBD2 (5 bases). V shed 5 bases and J shed 4 bases, with 9 bases lying between them. The CDR3 sequence is 11 residues long. Per the germline V gene, CDR1 is SQVTM and CDR2 is ANQGSEA. The CDR3 DNA, read in part, is TGCAGCGTTATTTTAGCGTACGAG. It encodes CSVILAYE. The whole CDR3 sequence is CSVILAYEQYF.

This clone was detected many times. Read sequence stops 3 residues before the CDR3 end, and the germline J gene provides the missing end. V and J are TRBV6-4 and TRBJ2-3; 7 bases are shared with TRBD1. The CDR3 runs to 16 residues. V shed 2 bases and J 4 bases; nucleotides not matched to a gene: 9. Germline CDR1 and CDR2: MRHNA and SNTAGT. The DNA read from the CDR3 is TGTGCCAGCAGTGACCGGCCAGGGGGTAGTTCAGATACG. Amino acid sequence: CASSDRPGGSSDT. The full-length CDR3 reads as CASSDRPGGSSDTQYF.

This clone was observed a handful of times. Read coverage stops 3 residues before the CDR3 terminus; the germline J gene supplies the remainder. This chain joins TRBV2 and TRBJ1-1; 7 nucleotides line up with TRBD1. J gave up 0 bases and V 6 bases, and 7 bases lay outside the gene matches. CDR3 length: 15 residues. Germline CDR1 SNHLY, CDR2 FYNNEI. The CDR3 here is CASRFAGQVNTEAFF. CDR3 DNA (partial): TGTGCCAGCAGATTCGCCGGACAGGTGAACACTGAA.

This clone was seen a few times. The read is 3 residues too short to cover the CDR3 end, so that end is filled in from the germline J gene. The chain has TRBV18 and TRBJ1-2; no reliable D call. There are 12 residues in the CDR3. Germline V lookup: CDR1 KGHSH, CDR2 LQKENI. V lost 2 bases and J lost 4, with 5 bases in between. The CDR3 bases that were read are TGTGCCAGCTCACCAGGGCCCTATGGC. Amino acids: CASSPGPYG. The CDR3 as a whole reads CASSPGPYGYTF.

This clone was counted many times. CDR3 residues: CASSLEGSGGEQFF. CDR3 bases read: TGTGCCAGCAGTTTAGAAGGGTCGGGGGGTGAG. The chain uses TRBV12-3 or TRBV12-4 and TRBJ2-1, with 7 nucleotides matching TRBD2. The read ends 3 residues early relative to the CDR3; the germline J gene fills the gap. The CDR3 has 14 amino acids. J lost 9 bases, V lost 1 base, and 6 bases had no gene match.

This clone was detected only a few times. The read comes to an end 3 residues before the CDR3 does, leaving the germline J gene to fill in the end. The chain is built from TRBV7-2 and TRBJ1-5; tentatively, D is TRBD1 (6 bases). In germline, CDR1 is SGHTA, CDR2 FQGNSA. V dropped 4 bases and J dropped 9 bases, with 16 bases sitting between them. This CDR3 spans 14 amino acids. The CDR3 here is CASSSQGGGVPQHF. Incomplete CDR3 DNA: TGTGCCAGCAGCTCACAGGGCGGAGGTGTGCCC. Combining the CDR3 with reference TRBV7-2 and TRBJ1-5 gives the whole variable domain GAGVSQSPSNKVTEKGKDVELRCDPISGHTALYWYRQSLGQGLEFLIYFQGNSAPDKSGLPSDRFSAERTGGSVSTLTIQRTQQEDSAVYLCASSSQGGGVPQHFGDGTRLSIL.

This clone was counted between two and nine times. The read halts 3 residues ahead of the CDR3 end, with the missing end drawn from the germline J gene. The chain couples TRBV19 to TRBJ2-3, with 7 bases identical to TRBD2. The CDR3 runs to 14 residues. Germline values: CDR1 LNHDA, CDR2 SQIVND (reference sequence). With 6 bases clipped from V and 4 bases from J, the junction kept 7 bases outside the gene matches. The CDR3 loop is CASRAAGVADTQYF. CDR3 bases read: TGTGCCAGTAGAGCTGCGGGGGTGGCAGATACG.

Regarding this clone: Read data end 3 residues before the CDR3 end; the end is taken from the germline J gene. The rearrangement links TRBV19 to TRBJ2-1; TRBD1 might be the D (6 bases). V lost 3 bases and J 2 bases, leaving 11 bases between the germline ends. The CDR3 covers 15 residues. Germline lookup yields CDR1 LNHDA and CDR2 SQIVND (reference sequence). CDR3 sequence: CASSITGSPYNEQFF. The sequenced part of the CDR3 DNA is TGTGCCAGTAGTATTACAGGGAGCCCCTACAATGAG.

The sample holds a few counts of this clone. Coverage ceases 3 residues before the CDR3 finishes, and the germline J gene fills in the end. The chain is built from TRBV7-9 and TRBJ2-1; 12 nucleotides match TRBD2. The CDR3 runs 15 residues. V lost 3 bases to trimming and J lost 8 bases; unmatched junction nucleotides: 5. Germline CDR1 reads SEHNR; CDR2 reads FQNEAQ (reference sequence). CDR3 sequence reads: CASSFGGLAGHEQFF. The CDR3 DNA, read in part, is TGTGCCAGCAGCTTTGGGGGACTAGCGGGTCATGAG.

As regards this clone: The read terminates 3 residues ahead of where the CDR3 ends, so the germline J gene completes it. This rearrangement joins TRBV7-2 to TRBJ1-2, with 9 bases aligning to TRBD1. CDR1 is SGHTA, CDR2 FQGNSA, per germline. V was clipped by 2 bases and J by 6 bases; unmatched bases: 4. The length of the CDR3 is 14 residues. The CDR3 sequence: CASSLSTGGDGYTF. CDR3 bases read: TGTGCCAGCAGCTTAAGTACAGGGGGCGATGGC.

Details on this clone: The read terminates 3 residues before the CDR3 end, so the remaining end is supplied by the germline J gene. This sequence joins TRBV11-2 and TRBJ1-3; D possibly corresponds to TRBD1 (5 bases). The germline V gene has CDR1 SGHAT and CDR2 FQNNGV. The V gene lost 1 base and the J gene lost 1 base, with 8 bases spanning the gap. This CDR3 has 15 amino acids. Partial CDR3 DNA: TGTGCCAGCAGCTTAGTCGGGGGATCTGGAAACACC. This translates into CASSLVGGSGNT. The CDR3 as a whole reads CASSLVGGSGNTIYF.

With regard to this clone: From the germline J gene comes the end of the CDR3, since the read stops 3 residues before it. The V call is TRBV30, the J call TRBJ2-7; D gene uncertain. CDR1 is GTSNPN and CDR2 is SVGIG in the germline V gene (reference sequence). The V end lost 0 bases, the J end lost 6 bases, and 9 bases lay between the germline ends. The CDR3 is made up of 12 amino acids. The CDR3 spells CAWSVTVLEQYF. The DNA read from the CDR3 is TGTGCCTGGAGTGTTACAGTACTCGAG.

Concerning this clone itself: The CDR3 extends 3 residues past the end of the read, so its final part is completed from the germline J gene. The chain carries TRBV20-1 and TRBJ2-5; D may be TRBD1 (7 bases). Trimming pared 6 bases from V and 7 bases from J, leaving 18 bases between. CDR3 length: 13 amino acids. Per germline, CDR1 DFQATT and CDR2 SNEGSKA (reference sequence). The CDR3 protein is CSARDSQRGTQYF. The CDR3 DNA, read in part, is TGCAGTGCGCGGGACAGCCAAAGGGGGACC.

This clone was detected a few times. Read sequence stops 3 residues before the CDR3 end, and the germline J gene provides the missing end. The chain employs TRBV19 and TRBJ2-1; D ambiguous. V was pared by 3 bases and J by 6 bases, with 12 bases between. Germline V gene lookup returns CDR1 LNHDA and CDR2 SQIVND (reference sequence). CDR3 length: 14 amino acids. The CDR3 sequence: CASSIYSNRNEQFF. The part of the CDR3 DNA that was read is TGTGCCAGTAGTATTTACTCCAACCGCAATGAG.

This clone has a handful of counts. The read falls 3 residues short of the CDR3 end, and the missing part is taken from the germline J gene. V gene TRBV11-2 combines with J gene TRBJ2-7; a weak D match, TRBD1 (6 bases). Germline CDR1 is SGHAT and CDR2 is FQNNGV. The CDR3 is 12 amino acids. The ends were cut back, 1 base at V and 6 bases at J, with 7 bases in the middle. The DNA read from the CDR3 is TGTGCCAGCAGCTTAGGGGGGCGCGAG. This encodes CASSLGGRE. The whole CDR3 is CASSLGGREQYF.

This clone has just a few counts. CDR3 DNA (partial): TGTGCCAGCTCATCATTTTCCAACAGTTTCTCCTACAATGAG. This encodes CASSSFSNSFSYNE. In full, the CDR3 is CASSSFSNSFSYNEQFF. The V gene is TRBV18, the J gene TRBJ2-1; D is undetermined. The read stops 3 residues short of the end of the CDR3; the missing end is completed from the germline J gene. This CDR3 is 17 amino acids long. V gave up 5 bases and J gave up 0 bases, with 17 bases separating them. The germline V gene encodes CDR1 KGHSH and CDR2 LQKENI.

Note on this clone: The DNA ends 3 residues before the CDR3 does, and the rest of the CDR3 is filled in from the germline J gene. The V call is TRBV5-6, the J call TRBJ2-1, with no clear D. V was trimmed by 4 bases and J by 8 bases, leaving 7 bases between them. Germline CDR1 SGHDT, CDR2 YYEEEE. The CDR3 loop spans 11 amino acids. The part of the CDR3 DNA that was read is TGTGCCAGCAGCGACTTTCATGAG. Its translation: CASSDFHE. The whole CDR3 sequence is CASSDFHEQFF.

This clone was observed a handful of times. Read coverage stops 3 residues before the CDR3 terminus; the germline J gene supplies the remainder. The rearrangement joins TRBV30 to TRBJ2-1; 14 bases agree with TRBD2. The J segment lost 7 bases and the V segment lost 2 bases, leaving 4 bases of the junction unmatched. Germline V lookup: CDR1 GTSNPN, CDR2 SVGIG (reference sequence). The CDR3 covers 15 residues. The CDR3 here is CAWSTGLAGVNEQFF. The covered CDR3 bases are TGTGCCTGGAGTACGGGACTAGCGGGAGTGAATGAG.

Concerning this clone itself: The CDR3 end falls 3 residues outside the read, so it is completed with the germline J gene. V gene TRBV19 combines with J gene TRBJ2-2; 7 bases are a match to TRBD1. From germline, CDR1 is LNHDA and CDR2 SQIVND (reference sequence). The CDR3 is 14 residues long. V lost 7 bases, J lost 1 base, and 3 bases stayed unmatched. The CDR3 reads CASNTGVNTGELFF. The sequenced part of the CDR3 DNA is TGTGCCAGTAACACAGGGGTGAACACCGGGGAG.